Sequencing of this T cell receptor (beta chain) was carried out in a study of breast tumors, draining lymph nodes, adjacent tissues. The study, taken as a whole, reports: Compared with lymph nodes, tumors were less diverse; compared with nontumor tissue, more. The lymph node origin of tumor T cells was framed as consistent with a hypothesis, not demonstrated.

MiXCR was run by TCRdb on the multiplex PCR reads, yielding one entry per CDR3 protein. Among about 180,000 distinct CDR3 sequences listed, 33% were seen once. This clonotype was observed at least ten times. Antigen: not known. Germline-derived CDR1 and CDR2 are LGHNA and YNFKEQ. V shed 3 bases and J 2 bases; nucleotides not matched to a gene: 6. The CDR3 length is 15 residues. Samples came from axillary lymph nodes draining the breast cancer. This rearrangement joins TRBV4-2 to TRBJ1-2; 7 bases map to TRBD1. Sequencing used axillary lymph node tissue. The sequence came from a female donor with breast cancer. Some clones in this sample may be carry-over from other donors' samples. CDR3 protein: CASSQDRSPNYGYTF. DNA for the CDR3: TGTGCCAGCAGCCAGGACAGGAGTCCAAACTATGGCTACACCTTC.